What follows are 27 T cell receptor beta chains derived from one specimen sequenced in a study of T cell responses to AZD1222 COVID-19 vaccine. Generated by immunoSEQ multiplex PCR, the TCRdb table keeps only in-frame clones and is missing some. Of 60,000 to 80,000 clones in the sample, around 86% were seen once. Material: peripheral blood, obtained on day 0 of AZD1222 vaccination. All receptors derive from an adult in good health.

The chain couples TRBV28 to TRBJ1-1, with D hard to call. The germline V gene has CDR1 MDHEN and CDR2 SYDVKM. The CDR3 loop spans 16 amino acids. V was pared by 5 bases and J by 4 bases, with 20 bases between. The CDR3 protein is CASSPHGPTLPTEAFF. The DNA for the CDR3 is TGTGCCAGCAGTCCCCACGGGCCAACCCTCCCCACTGAAGCTTTCTTT.

The rearrangement links TRBV6-5 to TRBJ1-2; possible D gene TRBD1, 5 bases. Germline-derived CDR1 and CDR2 are MNHEY and SVGAGI. The CDR3 is 13 amino acids. With 2 bases removed from V and 4 bases from J, the gap between germline ends came to 8 bases. Here the CDR3 DNA reads TGTGCCAGCAGTTACGACAGATTCTATGGCTACACCTTC. Its translation: CASSYDRFYGYTF.

The chain combines TRBV11-2 with TRBJ2-7, with 7 bases lining up with TRBD2. Germline lookup yields CDR1 SGHAT and CDR2 FQNNGV. The length of the CDR3 is 15 residues. V was clipped by 1 base and J by 4 bases; unmatched bases: 7. The CDR3 protein is CASSLGAAGVYEQYF. CDR3 in DNA: TGTGCCAGCAGCTTAGGGGCCGCGGGAGTTTACGAGCAGTACTTC. The entire variable domain, with the rest obtained from reference TRBV11-2 and TRBJ2-7, is as follows: EAGVAQSPRYKIIEKRQSVAFWCNPISGHATLYWYQQILGQGPKLLIQFQNNGVVDDSQLPKDRFSAERLKGVDSTLKIQPAKLEDSAVYLCASSLGAAGVYEQYFGPGTRLTVT.

This clone was seen a single time. V usage is TRBV19 and J usage is TRBJ1-4, with D uncertain. V was pared by 6 bases and J by 6 bases, with 11 bases between. Germline-derived CDR1 and CDR2 are LNHDA and SQIVND (reference sequence). The CDR3 consists of 13 residues. In DNA form, the CDR3 reads TGTGCCAGTAGACGGTTGATTGATGAAAAACTGTTTTTT. Its translation: CASRRLIDEKLFF.

The V call is TRBV7-2, the J call TRBJ1-1; D uncertain. Germline assignment: CDR1 SGHTA and CDR2 FQGNSA. The CDR3 consists of 14 residues. The ends were cut back, 0 bases at V and 2 bases at J, with 7 bases in the middle. CDR3 protein: CASSLAAGNTEAFF. The CDR3 DNA follows: TGTGCCAGCAGCTTAGCAGCAGGAAACACTGAAGCTTTCTTT.

This chain connects TRBV28 to TRBJ1-5, with D possibly matching TRBD1 (5 bases). Germline CDR1 and CDR2: MDHEN and SYDVKM. The CDR3 has 13 residues. Trimming stripped 5 bases from V and 7 bases from J, with 12 bases between. DNA for the CDR3: TGTGCCAGCAGTAGACAGTCTCAACAGCCCCAGCATTTT. It translates to CASSRQSQQPQHF.

The chain links TRBV18 to TRBJ1-4, with D tentatively TRBD1 (5 bases). CDR3 length: 17 residues. Trimming removed 4 bases at V and 3 bases at J, with 18 bases between. CDR1 KGHSH and CDR2 LQKENI come from the germline V gene. The CDR3 spells CASSLPGWGPANEKLFF. The DNA of the CDR3 is TGTGCCAGCTCACTTCCGGGCTGGGGACCGGCTAATGAAAAACTGTTTTTT. The full variable domain, in which reference TRBV18 and TRBJ1-4 provide the parts outside the CDR3, is NAGVMQNPRHLVRRRGQEARLRCSPMKGHSHVYWYRQLPEEGLKFMVYLQKENIIDESGMPKERFSAEFPKEGPSILRIQQVVRGDSAAYFCASSLPGWGPANEKLFFGSGTQLSVL.

CDR3 DNA sequence: TGCGCCAGCAGCTCCTTACTAGCGGGGACCGGGGATACGCAGTATTTT. This codes for CASSSLLAGTGDTQYF. The gene calls are TRBV5-1 and TRBJ2-3, with 10 bases identical to TRBD2. Germline-derived CDR1 and CDR2 are SGHRS and YFSETQ. J lost 6 bases, V lost 3 bases, and 10 bases had no gene match. The CDR3 is 16 residues long.

The genes are TRBV18 and TRBJ1-1; 7 bases agree with TRBD1. CDR3 length: 17 residues. Germline V gene sequence: CDR1 KGHSH, CDR2 LQKENI. V was pared by 6 bases and J by 1 base, with 14 bases of the junction left unmatched. The CDR3 loop reads CASSRDRSRHTNTEAFF. For the CDR3, the DNA is TGTGCCAGCTCCCGGGACAGATCACGACATACGAACACTGAAGCTTTCTTT.

The genes are TRBV6-6 and TRBJ1-2; the D gene is possibly TRBD1 (5 bases). The germline V and J ends were trimmed by 6 bases and 8 bases, with 10 bases remaining between them. Per the germline V gene, CDR1 is MNHNY and CDR2 is SVGAGI (reference sequence). The CDR3 is 11 amino acids. CDR3 residues: CASRLREGYTF. The CDR3 region has the DNA TGTGCCAGCAGGCTCAGGGAAGGCTACACCTTC.

The V call is TRBV28, the J call TRBJ2-1; tentatively, D is TRBD2 (6 bases). This CDR3 spans 15 amino acids. The germline CDR1 and CDR2 sequences are MDHEN and SYDVKM. V lost 7 bases, J lost 2 bases, and 15 bases lay in between. This CDR3 is CASNVGGIPYNEQFF. CDR3 sequence (DNA): TGTGCCAGCAACGTGGGGGGAATTCCCTACAATGAGCAGTTCTTC.

The V and J genes are TRBV12-3 or TRBV12-4 and TRBJ2-7; D is perhaps TRBD1 or TRBD2 (5 bases each). The CDR3 totals 13 residues. V dropped 5 bases and J dropped 7 bases, with 15 bases sitting between them. DNA of the CDR3: TGTGCCAGCAGTCTCGGGACCCTTACGGAGCAGTACTTC. Its protein product is CASSLGTLTEQYF.

The chain combines TRBV7-8 with TRBJ1-3, with TRBD1 identical over 7 bases. This CDR3 is built from 17 residues. Germline V gene lookup returns CDR1 SGHVS and CDR2 FQNEAQ. V dropped 3 bases and J dropped 0; count of bases not matched to a gene: 8. CDR3 in DNA: TGTGCCAGCAGCTTGAACAGGGGCGAATCCTCTGGAAACACCATATATTTT. Protein sequence: CASSLNRGESSGNTIYF.

The chain couples TRBV15 to TRBJ1-4; no firm D call. Per germline, CDR1 LNHNV and CDR2 YYDKDF (reference sequence). This CDR3 comprises 13 residues. Trimming took 9 bases from V and 0 from J, leaving 8 bases between them. The CDR3 loop reads CATTRSTNEKLFF. CDR3 coding DNA: TGTGCCACTACACGATCAACTAATGAAAAACTGTTTTTT.

The chain recombines TRBV28 with TRBJ1-2; D remains ambiguous. This CDR3 has 15 amino acids. Germline CDR1 reads MDHEN; CDR2 reads SYDVKM. Trimming removed 1 base from V and 8 bases from J, with 17 bases in between. CDR3 bases: TGTGCCAGCAGTTTATCTCCCCCCTTAATAAGGGGCTACACCTTC. Translation gives CASSLSPPLIRGYTF.

The V call is TRBV18, the J call TRBJ1-1; D might be TRBD1 (6 bases). Per the germline V gene, CDR1 is KGHSH and CDR2 is LQKENI. This CDR3 has 15 amino acids. With 3 bases removed from V and 0 bases from J, the gap between germline ends came to 11 bases. This CDR3 reads CASSPPAGVNTEAFF. DNA for the CDR3: TGTGCCAGCTCACCTCCGGCAGGGGTGAACACTGAAGCTTTCTTT.

The genes are TRBV6-6 and TRBJ1-1; the D gene is possibly TRBD1 (5 bases). The ends were cut back, 8 bases at V and 2 bases at J, with 18 bases in the middle. This CDR3 region has 15 residues. Germline V gene data show CDR1 as MNHNY and CDR2 as SVGAGI (reference sequence). The CDR3 is CASAGGNVLNTEAFF. The CDR3 DNA reads TGTGCCAGCGCCGGGGGGAACGTACTTAACACTGAAGCTTTCTTT.

This chain joins TRBV29-1 and TRBJ2-1; 8 bases align to TRBD1. V was clipped by 8 bases and J by 7 bases; unmatched bases: 10. Looked up from germline, CDR1 is SQVTM and CDR2 is ANQGSEA. This CDR3 is built from 13 residues. The CDR3 coding sequence is TGCAGCCATAGAGGCCAGGGGGCGAATGAGCAGTTCTTC. Its translation is CSHRGQGANEQFF.

To note about this clone: A junction boundary mismatches the germline segment, possibly from a read error. The V gene is TRBV30, the J gene TRBJ1-2, with unresolved D. Germline CDR1 GTSNPN, CDR2 SVGIG (reference sequence). The CDR3 has 12 residues. The CDR3: CARREGRQGYTF. The CDR3 bases are TGTGCCCGGAGGGAGGGTCGTCAGGGCTACACCTTC.

The rearrangement joins TRBV9 to TRBJ1-3; D is undetermined. Germline CDR1 SGDLS, CDR2 YYNGEE. This CDR3 spans 16 amino acids. The ends were cut back, 3 bases at V and 7 bases at J, with 20 bases in the middle. This chain's CDR3 is CASSALPAGSSNTIYF. In nucleotides, the CDR3 is TGTGCCAGCAGCGCACTCCCCGCGGGGTCTTCCAACACCATATATTTT.

The rearrangement uses TRBV14 and TRBJ2-3, with unresolved D. The CDR3 totals 11 residues. CDR1 and CDR2 (germline): SGHDN, FVKESK. Trimming took 1 base from V and 6 from J, leaving 2 bases between them. CDR3 DNA sequence: TGTGCCAGCAGCCAAGCCGATACGCAGTATTTT. Its translation: CASSQADTQYF.

V usage is TRBV25-1 and J usage is TRBJ1-6; unclear D gene. The CDR3 sequence is 14 residues long. V was pared by 8 bases and J by 7 bases, with 15 bases between. Per germline, CDR1 MGHDK and CDR2 SYGVNS. This CDR3 reads CASADLKRNSPLHF. CDR3 sequence (DNA): TGTGCCAGCGCGGACCTTAAGAGAAATTCACCCCTCCACTTT.

The chain has TRBV5-1 and TRBJ2-5, with D perhaps assigned TRBD1 or TRBD2 (6 bases each). CDR1 is SGHRS, CDR2 YFSETQ, per germline. The CDR3 loop spans 14 amino acids. V lost 3 bases and J 5 bases, leaving 14 bases between the germline ends. The DNA of the CDR3 is TGCGCCAGCAGCTACCCTGGGGGGCAGGAGACCCAGTACTTC. It encodes CASSYPGGQETQYF.

The rearrangement links TRBV3-1 (or the pseudogene TRBV3-2) to TRBJ1-6; 10 positions agree with TRBD1. From germline, CDR1 is LGHDT and CDR2 YNNKEL (reference sequence). CDR3 length equals 15 residues. Germline trimming cut 1 base from V and 10 bases from J; bases unmatched to any gene: 4. The CDR3 sequence: CASSQGQGAGSPLHF. For the CDR3, the DNA is TGTGCCAGCAGCCAAGGACAGGGGGCCGGATCACCCCTCCACTTT.

J is TRBJ2-1 and V is TRBV13, with D possibly TRBD2 on 7 matching bases. The germline gives CDR1 PRHDT, CDR2 FYEKMQ (reference sequence). The CDR3 is made up of 15 amino acids. Trimming shortened V by 5 bases and J by 6 bases, and 17 bases separated the two germline ends. As DNA, the CDR3 is TGTGCCAGCAGCGAAAATGCGGGGGCCTCCAATGAGCAGTTCTTC. This gives the protein CASSENAGASNEQFF.

This clone was recorded only once. The chain links TRBV5-4 to TRBJ2-3, with 7 bases lining up with TRBD1. Germline V lookup: CDR1 SGHNT, CDR2 YYREEE (reference sequence). V lost 4 bases and J lost 6; bases outside the gene matches: 5. The CDR3 totals 13 residues. CDR3 DNA: TGTGCCAGCAGCATTACAGGGGCGGATACGCAGTATTTT. Translated, it gives CASSITGADTQYF. Looking up the rest from reference TRBV5-4 and TRBJ2-3 gives the full variable domain: ETGVTQSPTHLIKTRGQQVTLRCSSQSGHNTVSWYQQALGQGPQFIFQYYREEENGRGNFPPRFSGLQFPNYSSELNVNALELDDSALYLCASSITGADTQYFGPGTRLTVL.

J is TRBJ2-7 and V is TRBV29-1, with D possibly called TRBD1 or TRBD2 (5 bases each). The germline V and J ends were trimmed by 4 bases and 4 bases, with 17 bases remaining between them. The CDR3 is 14 amino acids. CDR1 is SQVTM and CDR2 is ANQGSEA in the germline V gene. This chain's CDR3 is CSVARQGPTYEQYF. DNA for the CDR3: TGCAGCGTTGCCCGGCAGGGACCTACATACGAGCAGTACTTC.